These 14 T cell receptor beta chains were all obtained from the same sample, sequenced in a study of graft-versus-host responses after intestinal transplantation. Antigens of these TCRs are unknown. Using immunoSEQ multiplex PCR, the repertoire was profiled, and TCRdb retains in-frame clones only, with some absent. The sample yields some 87,000 clones, over 85% seen once. This sample comprised unstimulated CD4+ T cells sorted from spleen or lymph node cells, obtained before intestinal transplant. The receptors stem from a human donor who received an intestinal transplant.

In nucleotides, the CDR3 is TGTGCCAGCTCGCCGGGACAAAACTACGAGCAGTACTTC. This sequence encodes CASSPGQNYEQYF. The V gene is TRBV18, the J gene TRBJ2-5; a weak D match, TRBD1 (6 bases). The J call is uncertain, as TRBJ2-7 better fits the DNA end. Germline V gene lookup returns CDR1 KGHSH and CDR2 LQKENI. This CDR3 spans 13 amino acids.

The chain couples TRBV28 to TRBJ2-1; TRBD2 matches at 11 bases. V lost 3 bases, J lost 4 bases, and 2 bases stayed unmatched. Germline assignment: CDR1 MDHEN and CDR2 SYDVKM. CDR3 length equals 15 residues. The CDR3 sequence: CASSLRLAGYNEQFF. The CDR3 DNA follows: TGTGCCAGCAGTTTGCGACTAGCGGGGTACAATGAGCAGTTCTTC.

This clone was recorded once. This rearrangement joins TRBV10-3 to TRBJ2-1, with D uncertain. Germline V gives CDR1 ENHRY, CDR2 SYGVKD. V was trimmed by 7 bases and J by 6 bases, leaving 16 bases between them. CDR3 length: 14 amino acids. CDR3 sequence: CAITPNSNFNEQFF. In DNA, the CDR3 is TGTGCCATCACCCCAAACAGTAATTTCAATGAGCAGTTCTTC.

The chain employs TRBV14 and TRBJ2-2; 12 positions match TRBD2. The CDR3 is made up of 17 amino acids. The V gene end was trimmed by 3 bases and the J gene end by 8 bases; junction bases not matched to a gene: 10. CDR1 and CDR2 (germline): SGHDN, FVKESK. This CDR3 is CASSHVWTSGISGELFF. DNA of the CDR3: TGTGCCAGCAGCCACGTTTGGACTAGCGGGATTTCAGGGGAGCTGTTTTTT.

The rearrangement joins TRBV11-1 to TRBJ1-2; tentatively, D is TRBD1 (5 bases). CDR1 is SGHAT and CDR2 is FQDESV in the germline V gene (reference sequence). The CDR3 sequence is 13 residues long. Trimming removed 4 bases from V and 0 bases from J, with 6 bases in between. This chain's CDR3 is CASSSGPNYGYTF. The CDR3 DNA follows: TGTGCCAGCAGCTCGGGACCTAACTATGGCTACACCTTC. Full variable domain (outside the CDR3, taken from reference TRBV11-1 and TRBJ1-2): EAEVAQSPRYKITEKSQAVAFWCDPISGHATLYWYRQILGQGPELLVQFQDESVVDDSQLPKDRFSAERLKGVDSTLKIQPAELGDSAMYLCASSSGPNYGYTFGSGTRLTVV.

The rearrangement joins TRBV11-1 to TRBJ2-1, with 9 nucleotides matching TRBD2. This CDR3 has 15 amino acids. The J segment lost 6 bases and the V segment lost 2 bases, leaving 5 bases of the junction unmatched. CDR1 is SGHAT, CDR2 FQDESV, per germline (reference sequence). The CDR3 DNA is TGTGCCAGCAGCTTAAGTGGCGGGAGGGGCAATGAGCAGTTCTTC. This translates into CASSLSGGRGNEQFF.

This chain uses TRBV27 with TRBJ1-2; D remains unclear. The CDR3 consists of 15 residues. The ends were cut back, 2 bases at V and 7 bases at J, with 17 bases in the middle. Germline CDR1 MNHEY, CDR2 SMNVEV (reference sequence). CDR3 sequence reads: CASSLIEGFTGGYTF. For the CDR3, the DNA is TGTGCCAGCAGTTTAATTGAAGGATTTACTGGTGGCTACACCTTC.

The chain employs TRBV5-6 and TRBJ1-4; unclear D gene. V was trimmed by 1 base and J by 7 bases, leaving 8 bases between them. The CDR3 runs 13 residues. Germline CDR1 is SGHDT and CDR2 is YYEEEE. The CDR3 coding sequence is TGTGCCAGCAGCTTGTGGGGAGGTGAAAAACTGTTTTTT. The encoded protein is CASSLWGGEKLFF.

The gene calls are TRBV19 and TRBJ1-4; 9 bases align to TRBD1. The germline V gene has CDR1 LNHDA and CDR2 SQIVND (reference sequence). This CDR3 is 15 amino acids long. The ends lost 4 bases at V and 5 bases at J; junction bases unmatched: 5. Here the CDR3 reads CASSTYGQGNEKLFF. Here the CDR3 DNA reads TGTGCCAGTAGTACCTACGGACAGGGGAATGAAAAACTGTTTTTT.

A remark on this clone: The same CDR3 also results from other DNA sequences found in this sample. J is TRBJ2-7 and V is TRBV19; weak D call: TRBD1 (6 bases). Germline lookup yields CDR1 LNHDA and CDR2 SQIVND (reference sequence). CDR3 size: 16 residues. Trimming took 5 bases from V and 7 from J, leaving 24 bases between them. The DNA of the CDR3 is TGTGCCAGTAGTCTTGTGGGGGCAGGTTTTTTCTATGAGCAGTACTTC. This encodes CASSLVGAGFFYEQYF.

The chain carries TRBV5-1 and TRBJ1-4; D is possibly TRBD1 (6 bases). The CDR3 consists of 14 residues. Trimming cost V 5 bases and J 4 bases, with 12 bases left between them. Germline loops: CDR1 SGHRS, CDR2 YFSETQ. In DNA form, the CDR3 reads TGCGCCAGCAGACTGGACAGAAGTAATGAAAAACTGTTTTTT. Translating it yields CASRLDRSNEKLFF. Together with reference TRBV5-1 and TRBJ1-4, the CDR3 gives the full variable domain: KAGVTQTPRYLIKTRGQQVTLSCSPISGHRSVSWYQQTPGQGLQFLFEYFSETQRNKGNFPGRFSGRQFSNSRSEMNVSTLELGDSALYLCASRLDRSNEKLFFGSGTQLSVL.

This clone was detected once. The rearrangement uses TRBV29-1 and TRBJ2-5; D possibly corresponds to TRBD1 (7 bases). Germline loops: CDR1 SQVTM, CDR2 ANQGSEA. With 7 bases removed from V and 2 bases from J, the gap between germline ends came to 11 bases. The CDR3 extends over 12 amino acids. The CDR3 protein is CSGGDSQETQYF. In DNA form, the CDR3 reads TGCAGCGGGGGGGACAGTCAAGAGACCCAGTACTTC.

The chain employs TRBV5-4 and TRBJ2-3; TRBD1 or TRBD2 may be the D gene (6 bases each). Germline CDR1 reads SGHNT; CDR2 reads YYREEE (reference sequence). V lost 2 bases and J 2 bases, leaving 12 bases between the germline ends. This CDR3 spans 15 amino acids. The CDR3 nucleotides are TGTGCCAGCAGCTTAAGAGGGGGGCTCACAGATACGCAGTATTTT. Residues: CASSLRGGLTDTQYF.

Only a few counts were recorded for this clone. The V call is TRBV5-1, the J call TRBJ2-3; 8 positions match TRBD2. With V trimmed by 4 bases and J by 5 bases, 15 bases remained unmatched. This CDR3 is 17 amino acids long. Germline assignment: CDR1 SGHRS and CDR2 YFSETQ. This CDR3 reads CASSPIHVSGNGDTQYF. The CDR3 nucleotides read TGCGCCAGCAGCCCCATCCACGTTAGCGGGAACGGAGATACGCAGTATTTT.